This T cell receptor beta chain came from a study of T cell responses to AZD1222 COVID-19 vaccine. The J segment lost 4 bases and the V segment lost 6 bases, leaving 6 bases of the junction unmatched. Per the germline V gene, CDR1 is SNHLY and CDR2 is FYNNEI. The CDR3 loop spans 15 amino acids. The table came from immunoSEQ multiplex PCR; TCRdb's copy has only in-frame clones and leaves some out. The sample includes about 130,000 clones, 80% to 90% of them seen just once. The gene calls are TRBV2 and TRBJ2-5, with 12 bases aligning to TRBD2. The source of this sequence is an adult in good health. Sequencing used peripheral blood, obtained on day 0 of AZD1222 vaccination. The CDR3 loop reads CASRREGLAGETQYF. CDR3 DNA sequence: TGTGCCAGCAGAAGGGAGGGACTAGCGGGAGAGACCCAGTACTTC.